The clone carrying this T cell receptor (beta chain) came up many times. Its antigen is not identified. The authors deemed Graves' hyperthyroidism stable absent ophthalmopathy progression within 18 months. PBMCs were obtained from about 9 ml fresh peripheral blood. With 0 bases removed from V and 1 base from J, the gap between germline ends came to 11 bases. The CDR3 is 15 amino acids. Germline lookup yields CDR1 GTSNPN and CDR2 SVGIG (reference sequence). This specimen belongs to a study of T cells in Graves' hyperthyroidism and ophthalmopathy. Study-level points and caveats: A 13 V-J signature model discriminated ophthalmopathy versus stable hyperthyroidism. Model output signaled ophthalmopathy a median approximately six months ahead of onset.

Amplification yielded TCR beta CDR3 regions, with RNA transcripts as the source. TCR CDR3 underwent first-round RT-PCR with the HTBI primer set. One entry per CDR3 protein, called by TCRdb with MiXCR from the multiplex PCR reads. The sample carries 340,000 or so distinct CDR3 sequences, around 23% recorded once. The sequence was obtained from a woman aged 45-65 years with Graves' hyperthyroidism. Sequencing was carried out using blood. The V gene is TRBV30, the J gene TRBJ2-3, with D perhaps assigned TRBD1 or TRBD2 (5 bases each). The DNA of the CDR3 is TGTGCCTGGAGTGTAGACGGGGCGGGCACAGATACGCAGTATTTT. Residues: CAWSVDGAGTDTQYF.